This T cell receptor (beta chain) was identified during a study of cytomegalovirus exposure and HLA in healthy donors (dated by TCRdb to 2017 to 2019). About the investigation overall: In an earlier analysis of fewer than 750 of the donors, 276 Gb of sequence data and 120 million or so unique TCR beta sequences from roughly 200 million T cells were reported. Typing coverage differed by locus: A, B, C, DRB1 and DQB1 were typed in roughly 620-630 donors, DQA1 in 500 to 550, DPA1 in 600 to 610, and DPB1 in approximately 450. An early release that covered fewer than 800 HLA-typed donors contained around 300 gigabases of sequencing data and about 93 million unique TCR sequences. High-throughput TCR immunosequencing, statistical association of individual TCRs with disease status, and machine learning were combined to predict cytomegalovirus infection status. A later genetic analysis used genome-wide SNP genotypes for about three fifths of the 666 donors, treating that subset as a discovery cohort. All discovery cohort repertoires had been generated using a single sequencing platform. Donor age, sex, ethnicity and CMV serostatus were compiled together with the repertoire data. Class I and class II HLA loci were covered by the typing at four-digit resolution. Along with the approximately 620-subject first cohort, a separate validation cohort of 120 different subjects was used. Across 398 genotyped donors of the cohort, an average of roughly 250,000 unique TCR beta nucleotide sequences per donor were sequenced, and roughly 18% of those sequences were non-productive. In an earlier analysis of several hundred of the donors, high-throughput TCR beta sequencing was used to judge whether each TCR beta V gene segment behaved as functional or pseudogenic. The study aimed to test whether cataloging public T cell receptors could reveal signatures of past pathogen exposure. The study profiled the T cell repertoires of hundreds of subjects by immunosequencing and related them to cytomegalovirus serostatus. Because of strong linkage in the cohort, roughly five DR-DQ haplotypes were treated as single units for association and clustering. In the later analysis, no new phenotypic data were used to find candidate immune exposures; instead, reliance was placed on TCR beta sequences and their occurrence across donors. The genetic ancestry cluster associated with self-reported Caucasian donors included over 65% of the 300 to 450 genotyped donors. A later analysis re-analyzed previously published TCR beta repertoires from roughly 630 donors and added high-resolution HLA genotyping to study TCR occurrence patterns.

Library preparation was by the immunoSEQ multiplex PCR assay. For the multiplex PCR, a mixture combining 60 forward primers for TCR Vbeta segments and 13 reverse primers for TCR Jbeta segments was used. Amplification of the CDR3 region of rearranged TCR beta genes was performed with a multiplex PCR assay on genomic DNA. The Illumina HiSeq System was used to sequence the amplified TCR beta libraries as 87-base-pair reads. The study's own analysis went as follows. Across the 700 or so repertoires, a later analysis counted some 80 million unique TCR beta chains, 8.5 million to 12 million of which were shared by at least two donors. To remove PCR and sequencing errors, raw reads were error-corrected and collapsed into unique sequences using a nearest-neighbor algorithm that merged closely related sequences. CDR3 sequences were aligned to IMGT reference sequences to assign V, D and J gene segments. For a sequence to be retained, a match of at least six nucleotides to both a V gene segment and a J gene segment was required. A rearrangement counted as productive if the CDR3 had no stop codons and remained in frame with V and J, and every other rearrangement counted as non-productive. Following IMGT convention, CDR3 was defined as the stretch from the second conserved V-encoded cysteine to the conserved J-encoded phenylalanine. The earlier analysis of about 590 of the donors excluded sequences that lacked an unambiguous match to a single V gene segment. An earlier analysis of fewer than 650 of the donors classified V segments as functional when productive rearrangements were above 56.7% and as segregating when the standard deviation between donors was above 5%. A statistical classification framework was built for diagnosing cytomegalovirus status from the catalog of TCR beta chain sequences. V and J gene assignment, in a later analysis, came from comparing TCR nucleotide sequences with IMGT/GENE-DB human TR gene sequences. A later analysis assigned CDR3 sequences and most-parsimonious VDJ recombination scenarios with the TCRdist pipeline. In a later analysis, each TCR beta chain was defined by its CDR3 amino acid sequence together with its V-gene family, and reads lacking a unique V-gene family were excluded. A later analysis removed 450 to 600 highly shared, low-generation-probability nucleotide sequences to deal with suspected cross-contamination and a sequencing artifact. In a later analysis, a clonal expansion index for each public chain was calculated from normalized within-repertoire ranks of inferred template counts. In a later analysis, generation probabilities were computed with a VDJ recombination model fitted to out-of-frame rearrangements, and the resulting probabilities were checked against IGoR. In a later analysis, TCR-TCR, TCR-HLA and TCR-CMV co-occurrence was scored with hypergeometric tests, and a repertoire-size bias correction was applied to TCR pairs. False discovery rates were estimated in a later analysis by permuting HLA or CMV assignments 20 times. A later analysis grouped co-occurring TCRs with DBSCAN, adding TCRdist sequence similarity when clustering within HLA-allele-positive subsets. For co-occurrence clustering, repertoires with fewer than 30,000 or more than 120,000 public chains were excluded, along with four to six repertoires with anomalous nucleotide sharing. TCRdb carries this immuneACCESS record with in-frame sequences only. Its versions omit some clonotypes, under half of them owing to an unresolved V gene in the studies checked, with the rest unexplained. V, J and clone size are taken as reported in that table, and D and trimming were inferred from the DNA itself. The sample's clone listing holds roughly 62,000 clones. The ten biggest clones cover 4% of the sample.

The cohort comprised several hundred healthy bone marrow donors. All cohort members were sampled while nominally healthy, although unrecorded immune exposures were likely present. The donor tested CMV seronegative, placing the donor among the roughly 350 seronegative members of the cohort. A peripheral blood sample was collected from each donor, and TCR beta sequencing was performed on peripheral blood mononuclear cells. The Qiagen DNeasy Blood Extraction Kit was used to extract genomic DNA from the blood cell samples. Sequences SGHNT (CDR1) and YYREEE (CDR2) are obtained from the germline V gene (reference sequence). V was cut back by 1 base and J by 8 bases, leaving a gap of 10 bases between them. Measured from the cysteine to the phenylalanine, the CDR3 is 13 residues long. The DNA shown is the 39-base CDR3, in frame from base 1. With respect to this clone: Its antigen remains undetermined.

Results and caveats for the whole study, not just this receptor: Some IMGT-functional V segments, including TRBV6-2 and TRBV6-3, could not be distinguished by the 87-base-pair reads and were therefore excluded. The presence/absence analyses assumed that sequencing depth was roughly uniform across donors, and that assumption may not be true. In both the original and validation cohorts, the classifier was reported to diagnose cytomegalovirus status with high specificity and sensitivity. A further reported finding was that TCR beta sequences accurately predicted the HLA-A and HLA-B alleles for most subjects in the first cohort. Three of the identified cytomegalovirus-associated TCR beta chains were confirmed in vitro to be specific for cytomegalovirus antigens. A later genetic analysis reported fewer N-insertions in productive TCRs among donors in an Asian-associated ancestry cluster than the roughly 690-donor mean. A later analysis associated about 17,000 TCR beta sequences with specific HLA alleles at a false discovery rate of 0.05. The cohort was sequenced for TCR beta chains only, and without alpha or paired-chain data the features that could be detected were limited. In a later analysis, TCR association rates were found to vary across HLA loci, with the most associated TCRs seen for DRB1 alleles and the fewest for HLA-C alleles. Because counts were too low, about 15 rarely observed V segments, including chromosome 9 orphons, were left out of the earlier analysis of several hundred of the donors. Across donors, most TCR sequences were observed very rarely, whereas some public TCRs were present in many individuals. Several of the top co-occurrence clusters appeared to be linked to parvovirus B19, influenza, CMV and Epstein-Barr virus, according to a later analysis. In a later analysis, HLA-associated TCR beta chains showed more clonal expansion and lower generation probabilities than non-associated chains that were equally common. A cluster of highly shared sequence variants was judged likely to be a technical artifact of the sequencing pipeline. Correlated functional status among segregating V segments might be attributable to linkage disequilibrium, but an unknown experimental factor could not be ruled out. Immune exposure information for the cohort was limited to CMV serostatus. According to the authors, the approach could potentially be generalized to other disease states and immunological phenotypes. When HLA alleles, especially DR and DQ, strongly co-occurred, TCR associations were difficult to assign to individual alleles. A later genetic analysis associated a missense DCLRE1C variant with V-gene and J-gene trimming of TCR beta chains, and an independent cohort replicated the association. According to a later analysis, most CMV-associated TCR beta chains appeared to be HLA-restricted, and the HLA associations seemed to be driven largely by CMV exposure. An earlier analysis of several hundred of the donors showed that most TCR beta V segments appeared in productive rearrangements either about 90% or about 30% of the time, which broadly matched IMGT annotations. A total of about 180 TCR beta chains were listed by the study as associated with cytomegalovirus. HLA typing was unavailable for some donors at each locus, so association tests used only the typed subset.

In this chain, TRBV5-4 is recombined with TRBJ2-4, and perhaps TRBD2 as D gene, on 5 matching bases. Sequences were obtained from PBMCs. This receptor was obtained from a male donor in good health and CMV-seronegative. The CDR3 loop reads CASSLNSEDIQYF. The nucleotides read TGTGCCAGCAGCTTGAATAGCGAGGACATTCAGTACTTC.